This T cell receptor beta chain was sequenced for a study of blood T cell repertoires in COVID-19. Whole-study context: Researchers got acute and convalescent COVID-19 samples from the United States, Italy and Spain. PBMCs, B-cell-depleted T cells, or T cells were the source of the cDNA or gDNA that made up the material.

In the original processing: Amplified reference gene primers provided the basis for estimating nucleated cell counts. Produced via immunoSEQ multiplex PCR; TCRdb's table is partial and in-frame only. V, J and clone size derive from that table, while D and trimming were established from the DNA sequence. In the table there are some 270,000 clones, about 89% of which are singletons. The CDR3 runs to 14 residues. Deletions cut 4 bases from V and 10 bases from J, with 19 bases between. Germline CDR1 is SNHLY and CDR2 is FYNNEI. The source is a man aged 30 to 45 with acute or convalescent COVID-19. The chain employs TRBV2 and TRBJ1-1; unclear D gene. Material for sequencing was peripheral blood. The chain's CDR3 is CASSGQESAYVAFF. CDR3 DNA: TGTGCCAGCAGTGGTCAGGAATCTGCGTACGTAGCTTTCTTT.